This T cell receptor (beta chain) came from a study of blood T cells in healthy people across ages. Next came a second PCR, run for about 7 to 12 cycles, which used a sample-barcoded 5' primer along with a J-beta primer mix. TCRdb processed the 5' RACE reads anew with MiXCR; each CDR3 protein has one entry. The top ten hold roughly 15% of the sample, which has 710,000 or so distinct CDR3 sequences, around 32% seen once. In its sample, this clonotype was seen many times. Germline V gene data show CDR1 as LNHDA and CDR2 as SQIVND (reference sequence). The CDR3 contains 13 residues. The V and J ends lost 3 bases and 4 bases respectively, with 7 bases between them.

This sequence joins TRBV19 and TRBJ1-5; D unclear. This receptor was taken from an elderly woman in good health. Input material: blood. CDR3 bases: TGTGCCAGTAGTATCATCCATAATCAGCCCCAGCATTTT. It translates to CASSIIHNQPQHF.